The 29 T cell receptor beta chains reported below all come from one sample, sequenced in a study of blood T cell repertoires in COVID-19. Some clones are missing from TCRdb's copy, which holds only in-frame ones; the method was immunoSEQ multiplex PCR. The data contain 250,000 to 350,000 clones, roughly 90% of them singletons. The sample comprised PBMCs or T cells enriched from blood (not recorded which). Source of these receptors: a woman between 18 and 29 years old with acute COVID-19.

The CDR3 DNA follows: TGTGCCAGCAGCGTACTAGTGAACACTGAAGCTTTCTTT. It codes for CASSVLVNTEAFF. V usage is TRBV9 and J usage is TRBJ1-1; D is ambiguous. CDR1 is SGDLS, CDR2 YYNGEE, per germline. Trimming shortened V by 1 base and J by 0 bases, and 4 bases separated the two germline ends. The CDR3 covers 13 residues.

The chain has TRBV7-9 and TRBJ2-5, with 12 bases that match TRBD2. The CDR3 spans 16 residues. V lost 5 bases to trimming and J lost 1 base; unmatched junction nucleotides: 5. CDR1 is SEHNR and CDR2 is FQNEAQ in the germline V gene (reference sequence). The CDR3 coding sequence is TGTGCCAGCAGCCCTGGACTAGCGGGGAGCCAAGAGACCCAGTACTTC. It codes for CASSPGLAGSQETQYF.

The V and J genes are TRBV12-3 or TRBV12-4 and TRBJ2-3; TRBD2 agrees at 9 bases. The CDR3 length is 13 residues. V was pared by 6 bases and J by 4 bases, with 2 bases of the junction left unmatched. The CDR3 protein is CASRGLAPDTQYF. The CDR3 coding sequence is TGTGCCAGCAGGGGACTAGCCCCAGATACGCAGTATTTT.

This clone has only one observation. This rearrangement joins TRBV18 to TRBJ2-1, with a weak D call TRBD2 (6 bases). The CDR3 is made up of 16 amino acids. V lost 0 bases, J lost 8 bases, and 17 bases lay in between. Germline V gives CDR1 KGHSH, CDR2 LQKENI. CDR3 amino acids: CASSPPVRGLRHEQFF. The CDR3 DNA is TGTGCCAGCTCACCACCCGTCCGGGGACTTCGGCATGAGCAGTTCTTC.

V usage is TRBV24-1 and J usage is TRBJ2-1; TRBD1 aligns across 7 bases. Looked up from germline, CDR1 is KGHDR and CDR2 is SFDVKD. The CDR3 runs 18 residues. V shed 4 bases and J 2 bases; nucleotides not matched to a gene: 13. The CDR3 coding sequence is TGTGCCACCAGTGACCACACCAATCGAGGGACAGCCTACAATGAGCAGTTCTTC. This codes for CATSDHTNRGTAYNEQFF.

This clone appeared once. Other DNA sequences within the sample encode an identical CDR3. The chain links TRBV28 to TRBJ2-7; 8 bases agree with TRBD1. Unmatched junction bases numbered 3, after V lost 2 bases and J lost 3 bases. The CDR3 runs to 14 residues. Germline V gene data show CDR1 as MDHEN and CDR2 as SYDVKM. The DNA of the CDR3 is TGTGCCAGCAGTTTAACAGGGGGGAGCTACGAGCAGTACTTC. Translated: CASSLTGGSYEQYF. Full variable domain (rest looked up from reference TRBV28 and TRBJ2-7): DVKVTQSSRYLVKRTGEKVFLECVQDMDHENMFWYRQDPGLGLRLIYFSYDVKMKEKGDIPEGYSVSREKKERFSLILESASTNQTSMYLCASSLTGGSYEQYFGPGTRLTVT.

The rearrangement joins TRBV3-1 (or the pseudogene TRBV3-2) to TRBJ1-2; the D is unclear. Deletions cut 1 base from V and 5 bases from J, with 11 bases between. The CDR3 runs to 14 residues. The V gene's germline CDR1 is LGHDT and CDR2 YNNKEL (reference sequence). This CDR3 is CASSQVEGAYGYTF. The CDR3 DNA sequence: TGTGCCAGCAGCCAAGTGGAGGGAGCTTATGGCTACACCTTC.

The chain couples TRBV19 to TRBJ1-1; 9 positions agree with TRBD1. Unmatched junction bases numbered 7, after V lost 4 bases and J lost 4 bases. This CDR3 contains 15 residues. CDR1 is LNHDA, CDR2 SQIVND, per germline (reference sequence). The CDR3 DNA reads TGTGCCAGTAGTACACAGGGGGCAAGGATCACTGAAGCTTTCTTT. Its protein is CASSTQGARITEAFF. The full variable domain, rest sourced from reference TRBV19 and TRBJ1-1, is DGGITQSPKYLFRKEGQNVTLSCEQNLNHDAMYWYRQDPGQGLRLIYYSQIVNDFQKGDIAEGYSVSREKKESFPLTVTSAQKNPTAFYLCASSTQGARITEAFFGQGTRLTVV.

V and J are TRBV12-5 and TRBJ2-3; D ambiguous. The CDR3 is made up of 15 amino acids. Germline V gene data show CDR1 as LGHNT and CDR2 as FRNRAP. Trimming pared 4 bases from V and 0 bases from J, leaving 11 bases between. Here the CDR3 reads CASGSWHASTDTQYF. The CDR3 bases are TGTGCTAGTGGTTCGTGGCATGCTAGCACAGATACGCAGTATTTT. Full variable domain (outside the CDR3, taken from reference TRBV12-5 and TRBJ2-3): DARVTQTPRHKVTEMGQEVTMRCQPILGHNTVFWYRQTMMQGLELLAYFRNRAPLDDSGMPKDRFSAEMPDATLATLKIQPSEPRDSAVYFCASGSWHASTDTQYFGPGTRLTVL.

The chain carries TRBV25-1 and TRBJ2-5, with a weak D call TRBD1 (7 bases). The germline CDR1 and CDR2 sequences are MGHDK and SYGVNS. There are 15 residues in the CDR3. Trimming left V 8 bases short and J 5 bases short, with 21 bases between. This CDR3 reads CASETRQGLKETQYF. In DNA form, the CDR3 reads TGTGCCAGCGAGACGCGACAGGGACTCAAGGAGACCCAGTACTTC.

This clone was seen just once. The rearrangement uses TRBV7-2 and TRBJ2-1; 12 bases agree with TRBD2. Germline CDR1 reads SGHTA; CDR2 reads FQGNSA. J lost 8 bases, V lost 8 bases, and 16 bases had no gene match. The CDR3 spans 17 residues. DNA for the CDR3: TGTGCCAGCGGAAGACTAGCGGGGGATCTTAGTTGGGATGAGCAGTTCTTC. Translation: CASGRLAGDLSWDEQFF. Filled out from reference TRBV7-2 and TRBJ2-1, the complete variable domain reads GAGVSQSPSNKVTEKGKDVELRCDPISGHTALYWYRQSLGQGLEFLIYFQGNSAPDKSGLPSDRFSAERTGGSVSTLTIQRTQQEDSAVYLCASGRLAGDLSWDEQFFGPGTRLTVL.

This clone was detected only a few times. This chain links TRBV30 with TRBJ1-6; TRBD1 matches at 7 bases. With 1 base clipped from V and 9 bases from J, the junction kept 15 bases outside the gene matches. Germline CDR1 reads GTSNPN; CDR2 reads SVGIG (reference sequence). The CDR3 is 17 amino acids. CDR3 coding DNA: TGTGCCTGGAGTGATGACCCAGCTCAGGGGGAGATTTCACCCCTCCACTTT. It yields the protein CAWSDDPAQGEISPLHF.

The CDR3, as DNA: TGTGCCAGCAGCCCCCAGTGGGAGTCCAAAAACATTCAGTACTTC. This gives the protein CASSPQWESKNIQYF. The chain has TRBV9 and TRBJ2-4; possible D gene TRBD2, 5 bases. Germline V gene lookup returns CDR1 SGDLS and CDR2 YYNGEE. Deletions cut 4 bases from V and 2 bases from J, with 13 bases between. This CDR3 contains 15 residues.

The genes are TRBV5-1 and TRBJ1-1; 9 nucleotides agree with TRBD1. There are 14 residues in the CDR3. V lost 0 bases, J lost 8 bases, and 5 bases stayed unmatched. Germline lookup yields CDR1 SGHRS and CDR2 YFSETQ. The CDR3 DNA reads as TGCGCCAGCAGCTTGGGGGACAGGGCCCTGGAAGCTTTCTTT. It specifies CASSLGDRALEAFF.

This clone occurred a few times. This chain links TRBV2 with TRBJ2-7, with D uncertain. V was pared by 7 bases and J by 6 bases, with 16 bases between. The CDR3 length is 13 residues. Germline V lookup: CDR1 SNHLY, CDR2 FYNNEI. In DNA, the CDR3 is TGTGCCAGCAAACTCTCCGAGGCGGTCGAGCAGTACTTC. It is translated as CASKLSEAVEQYF.

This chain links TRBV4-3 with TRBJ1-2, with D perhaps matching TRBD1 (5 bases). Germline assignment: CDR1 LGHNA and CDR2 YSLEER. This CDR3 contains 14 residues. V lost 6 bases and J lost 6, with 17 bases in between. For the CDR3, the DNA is TGCGCCAGCAGGCGGGGGGAAGCAGGAGATGGCTACACCTTC. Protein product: CASRRGEAGDGYTF.

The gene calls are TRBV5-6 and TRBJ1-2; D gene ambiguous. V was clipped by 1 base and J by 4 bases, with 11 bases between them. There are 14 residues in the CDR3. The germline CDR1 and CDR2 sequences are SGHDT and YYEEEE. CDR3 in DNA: TGTGCCAGCAGCTTGCCCGGGGTGGGCTATGGCTACACCTTC. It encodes CASSLPGVGYGYTF.

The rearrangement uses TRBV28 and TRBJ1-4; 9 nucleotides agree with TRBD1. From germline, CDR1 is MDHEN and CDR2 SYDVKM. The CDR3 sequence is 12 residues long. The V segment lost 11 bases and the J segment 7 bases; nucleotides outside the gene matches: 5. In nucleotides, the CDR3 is TGTGCCGGACGGACAGGGGCTGAAAAACTGTTTTTT. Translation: CAGRTGAEKLFF.

Here the CDR3 reads CASNQGQTYGYTF. DNA of the CDR3: TGTGCCAGCAACCAGGGACAGACCTATGGCTACACCTTC. The chain carries TRBV19 and TRBJ1-2; 7 bases line up with TRBD1. V lost 9 bases to trimming and J lost 4 bases; unmatched junction nucleotides: 8. CDR1 and CDR2 (germline): LNHDA, SQIVND (reference sequence). The length of the CDR3 is 13 residues.

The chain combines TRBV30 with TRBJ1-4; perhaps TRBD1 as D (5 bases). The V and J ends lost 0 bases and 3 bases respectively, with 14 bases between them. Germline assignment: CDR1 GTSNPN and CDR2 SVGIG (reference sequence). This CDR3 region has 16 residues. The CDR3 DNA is TGTGCCTGGAGTGTCCCCTGGGGGGTTGCTAATGAAAAACTGTTTTTT. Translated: CAWSVPWGVANEKLFF.

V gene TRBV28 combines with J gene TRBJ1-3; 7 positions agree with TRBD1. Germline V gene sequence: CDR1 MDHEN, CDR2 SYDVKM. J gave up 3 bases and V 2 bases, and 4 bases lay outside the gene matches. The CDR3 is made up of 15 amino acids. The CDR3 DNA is TGTGCCAGCAGTTTAAGGCAGGGGGTTGGAAACACCATATATTTT. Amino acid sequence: CASSLRQGVGNTIYF.

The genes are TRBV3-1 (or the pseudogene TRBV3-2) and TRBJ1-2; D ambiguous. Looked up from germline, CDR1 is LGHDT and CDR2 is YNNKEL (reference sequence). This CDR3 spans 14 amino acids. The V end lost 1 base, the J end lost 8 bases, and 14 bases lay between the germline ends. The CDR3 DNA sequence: TGTGCCAGCAGCCAAGTTCGTCAGGCACGAGGCTACACCTTC. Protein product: CASSQVRQARGYTF.

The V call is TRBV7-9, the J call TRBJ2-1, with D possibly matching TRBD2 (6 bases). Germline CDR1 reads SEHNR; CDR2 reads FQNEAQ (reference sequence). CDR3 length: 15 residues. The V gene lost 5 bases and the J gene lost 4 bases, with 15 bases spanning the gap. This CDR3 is CASSTYRGTYNEQFF. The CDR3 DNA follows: TGTGCCAGCAGCACCTACCGGGGGACTTACAATGAGCAGTTCTTC.

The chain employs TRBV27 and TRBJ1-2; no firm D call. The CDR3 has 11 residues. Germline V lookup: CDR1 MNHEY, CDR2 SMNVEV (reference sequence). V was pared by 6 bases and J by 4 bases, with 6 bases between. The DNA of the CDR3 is TGTGCCAGCAGGGGAGCCTATGGCTACACCTTC. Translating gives CASRGAYGYTF.

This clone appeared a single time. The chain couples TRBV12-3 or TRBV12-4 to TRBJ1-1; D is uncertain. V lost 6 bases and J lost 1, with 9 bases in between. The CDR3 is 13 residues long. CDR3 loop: CASRGTANTEAFF. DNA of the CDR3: TGTGCCAGCAGGGGTACAGCGAACACTGAAGCTTTCTTT.

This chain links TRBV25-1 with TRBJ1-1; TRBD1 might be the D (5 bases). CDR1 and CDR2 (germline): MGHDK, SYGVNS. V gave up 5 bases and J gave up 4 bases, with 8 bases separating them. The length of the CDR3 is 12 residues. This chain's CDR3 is CASSRQGTEAFF. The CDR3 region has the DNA TGTGCCAGCAGTCGCCAGGGCACTGAAGCTTTCTTT.

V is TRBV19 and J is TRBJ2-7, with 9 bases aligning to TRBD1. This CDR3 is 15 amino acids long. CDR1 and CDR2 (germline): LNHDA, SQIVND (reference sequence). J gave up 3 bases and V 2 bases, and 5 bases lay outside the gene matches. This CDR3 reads CASSITDRGGYEQYF. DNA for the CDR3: TGTGCCAGTAGTATAACGGACAGGGGTGGCTACGAGCAGTACTTC.

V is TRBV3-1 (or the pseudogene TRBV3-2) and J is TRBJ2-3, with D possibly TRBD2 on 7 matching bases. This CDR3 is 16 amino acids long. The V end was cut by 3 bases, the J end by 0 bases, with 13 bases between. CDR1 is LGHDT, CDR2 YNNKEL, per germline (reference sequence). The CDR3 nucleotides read TGTGCCAGCAGCCAGGCGGGGGCCCGTAGCACAGATACGCAGTATTTT. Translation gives CASSQAGARSTDTQYF.

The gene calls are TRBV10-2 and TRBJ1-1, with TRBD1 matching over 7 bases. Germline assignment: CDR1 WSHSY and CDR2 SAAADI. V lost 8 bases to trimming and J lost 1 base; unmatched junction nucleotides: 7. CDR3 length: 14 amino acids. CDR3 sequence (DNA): TGCGCCAGCGAAACCGGGACAGCGAACACTGAAGCTTTCTTT. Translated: CASETGTANTEAFF.